The 4 T cell receptor beta chains listed next were all sequenced from one sample in a study of metastatic and nonmetastatic thyroid tumors. The entire patient cohort was treatment-naive prior to thyroid surgery. TCRdb recomputed clones from the PCR reads via MiXCR. The sample has approximately 15,000 clones, about 29% seen once; the top ten hold over 45%. Input material: tumor tissue. The receptors were sampled from a male donor with papillary thyroid cancer or a benign thyroid nodule (not recorded which). Some clones in this sample may be carry-over from other donors' samples.

The chain recombines TRBV20-1 with TRBJ2-7; possibly TRBD2 for D (6 bases). Germline V lookup: CDR1 DFQATT, CDR2 SNEGSKA (reference sequence). The CDR3 consists of 12 residues. The germline V and J ends were trimmed by 6 bases and 5 bases, with 14 bases remaining between them. DNA for the CDR3: TGCAGTGCGCACCGGGGGTCCAACGAGCAGTACTTC. Protein: CSAHRGSNEQYF.

The rearrangement joins TRBV5-1 to TRBJ2-7; possible D gene TRBD1, 5 bases. There are 14 residues in the CDR3. The V end was cut by 0 bases, the J end by 0 bases, with 7 bases between. From germline, CDR1 is SGHRS and CDR2 YFSETQ. CDR3 residues: CASSLGQSSYEQYF. The CDR3 nucleotides read TGCGCCAGCAGCTTGGGACAGAGCTCCTACGAGCAGTACTTC.

This clone was recorded many times. The CDR3 reads CASRWSGGYEQYF. The CDR3 DNA follows: TGTGCCAGCAGGTGGTCAGGAGGGTACGAGCAGTACTTC. The rearrangement joins TRBV12-3 or TRBV12-4 to TRBJ2-7; tentatively, D is TRBD2 (6 bases). The CDR3 is 13 residues long. Trimming removed 6 bases at V and 4 bases at J, with 13 bases between.

This clone was seen only a few times. The chain links TRBV10-3 to TRBJ2-7; D not certain. Germline assignment: CDR1 ENHRY and CDR2 SYGVKD. CDR3 length: 13 amino acids. The V end lost 0 bases, the J end lost 3 bases, and 6 bases lay between the germline ends. The chain's CDR3 is CAISESLDYEQYF. DNA of the CDR3: TGTGCCATCAGTGAGTCTCTGGACTACGAGCAGTACTTC.